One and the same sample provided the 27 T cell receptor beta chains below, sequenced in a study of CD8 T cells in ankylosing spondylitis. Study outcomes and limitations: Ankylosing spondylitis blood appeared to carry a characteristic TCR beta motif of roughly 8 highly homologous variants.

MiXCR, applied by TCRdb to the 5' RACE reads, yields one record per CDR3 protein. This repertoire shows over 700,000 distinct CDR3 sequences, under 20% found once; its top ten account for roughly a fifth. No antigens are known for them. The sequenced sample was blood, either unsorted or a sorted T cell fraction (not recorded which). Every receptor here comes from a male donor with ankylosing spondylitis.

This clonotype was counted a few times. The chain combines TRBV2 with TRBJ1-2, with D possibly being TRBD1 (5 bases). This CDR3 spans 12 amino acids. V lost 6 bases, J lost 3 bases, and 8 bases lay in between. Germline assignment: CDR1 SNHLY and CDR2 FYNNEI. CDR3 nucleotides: TGTGCCAGCAGGCAGGGATACTATGGCTACACCTTC. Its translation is CASRQGYYGYTF.

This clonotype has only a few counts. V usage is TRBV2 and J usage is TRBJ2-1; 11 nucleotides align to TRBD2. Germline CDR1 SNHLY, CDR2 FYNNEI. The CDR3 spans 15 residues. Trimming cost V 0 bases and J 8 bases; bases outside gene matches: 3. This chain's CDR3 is CASSEASGGAYEQFF. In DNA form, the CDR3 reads TGTGCCAGCAGTGAAGCTAGCGGGGGGGCCTATGAGCAGTTCTTC.

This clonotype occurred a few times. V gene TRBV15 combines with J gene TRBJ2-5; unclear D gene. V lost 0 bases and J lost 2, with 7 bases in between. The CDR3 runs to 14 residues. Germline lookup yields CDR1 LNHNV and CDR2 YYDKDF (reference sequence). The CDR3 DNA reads TGTGCCACCAGCAGAGAGGCGGTACAAGAGACCCAGTACTTC. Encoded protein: CATSREAVQETQYF. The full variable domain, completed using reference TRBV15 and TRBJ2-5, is DAMVIQNPRYQVTQFGKPVTLSCSQTLNHNVMYWYQQKSSQAPKLLFHYYDKDFNNEADTPDNFQSRRPNTSFCFLDIRSPGLGDTAMYLCATSREAVQETQYFGPGTRLLVL.

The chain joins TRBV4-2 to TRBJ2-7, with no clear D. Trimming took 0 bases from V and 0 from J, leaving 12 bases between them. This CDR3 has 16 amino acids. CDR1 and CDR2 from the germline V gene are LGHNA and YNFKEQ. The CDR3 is CASSQDLSMVSYEQYF. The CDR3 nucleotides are TGTGCCAGCAGCCAAGATCTCAGCATGGTCTCCTACGAGCAGTACTTC.

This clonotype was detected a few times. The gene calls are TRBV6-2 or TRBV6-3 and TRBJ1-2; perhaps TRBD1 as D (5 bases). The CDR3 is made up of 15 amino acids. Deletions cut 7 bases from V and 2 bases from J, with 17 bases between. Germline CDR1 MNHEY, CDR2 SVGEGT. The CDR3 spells CASTETGRLNYGYTF. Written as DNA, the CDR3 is TGTGCCAGCACGGAAACGGGACGGCTGAACTATGGCTACACCTTC.

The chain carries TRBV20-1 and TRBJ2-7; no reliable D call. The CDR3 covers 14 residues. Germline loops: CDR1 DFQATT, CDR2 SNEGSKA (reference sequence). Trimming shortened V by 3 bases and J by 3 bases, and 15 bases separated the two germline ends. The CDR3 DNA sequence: TGCAGTGCTAGCGGTCGCGGCGTGGGCTACGAGCAGTACTTC. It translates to CSASGRGVGYEQYF.

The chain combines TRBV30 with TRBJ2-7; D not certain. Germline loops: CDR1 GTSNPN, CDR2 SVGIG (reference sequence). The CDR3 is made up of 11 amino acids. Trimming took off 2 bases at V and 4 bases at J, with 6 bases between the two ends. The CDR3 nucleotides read TGTGCCTGGAGTCGAGGATACGAGCAGTACTTC. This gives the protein CAWSRGYEQYF.

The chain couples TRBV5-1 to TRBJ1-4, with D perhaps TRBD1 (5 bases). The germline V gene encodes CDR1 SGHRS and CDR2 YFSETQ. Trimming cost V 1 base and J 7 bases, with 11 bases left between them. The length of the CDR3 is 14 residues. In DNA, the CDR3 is TGCGCCAGCAGCTTGCCCGGGACTGGTGAAAAACTGTTTTTT. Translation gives CASSLPGTGEKLFF.

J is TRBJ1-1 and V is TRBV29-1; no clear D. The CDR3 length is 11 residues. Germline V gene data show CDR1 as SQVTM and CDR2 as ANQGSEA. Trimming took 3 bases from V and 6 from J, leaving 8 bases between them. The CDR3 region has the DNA TGCAGCGTTGAGGGCCGCGCTGAAGCTTTCTTT. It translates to CSVEGRAEAFF. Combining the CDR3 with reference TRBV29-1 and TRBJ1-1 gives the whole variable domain SAVISQKPSRDICQRGTSLTIQCQVDSQVTMMFWYRQQPGQSLTLIATANQGSEATYESGFVIDKFPISRPNLTFSTLTVSNMSPEDSSIYLCSVEGRAEAFFGQGTRLTVV.

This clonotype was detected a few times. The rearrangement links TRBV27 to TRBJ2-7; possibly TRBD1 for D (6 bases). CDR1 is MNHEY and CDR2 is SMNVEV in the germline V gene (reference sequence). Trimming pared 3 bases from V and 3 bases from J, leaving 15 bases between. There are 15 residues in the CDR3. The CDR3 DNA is TGTGCCAGCAGTTTTGGGCCCACAGGGATCTACGAGCAGTACTTC. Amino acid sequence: CASSFGPTGIYEQYF.

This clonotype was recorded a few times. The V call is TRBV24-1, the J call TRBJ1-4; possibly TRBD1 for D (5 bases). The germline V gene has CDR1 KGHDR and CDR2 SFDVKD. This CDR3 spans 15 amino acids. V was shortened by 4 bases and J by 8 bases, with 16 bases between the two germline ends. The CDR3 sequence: CATSDPGTSPEKLFF. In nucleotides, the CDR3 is TGTGCCACCAGTGACCCCGGGACCTCCCCAGAAAAACTGTTTTTT.

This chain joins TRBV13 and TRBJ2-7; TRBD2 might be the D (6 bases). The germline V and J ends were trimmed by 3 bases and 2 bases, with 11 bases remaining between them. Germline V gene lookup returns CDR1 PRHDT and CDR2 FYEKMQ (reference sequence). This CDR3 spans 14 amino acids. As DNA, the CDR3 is TGTGCCAGCAGCTTCGGCGGGGCGACCTACGAGCAGTACTTC. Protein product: CASSFGGATYEQYF.

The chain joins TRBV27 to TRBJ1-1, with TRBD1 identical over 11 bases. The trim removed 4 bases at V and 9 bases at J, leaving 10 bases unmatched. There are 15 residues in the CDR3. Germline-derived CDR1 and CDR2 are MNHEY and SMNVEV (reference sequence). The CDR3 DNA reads TGTGCCAGCAGTTCTGGACAGGGGGCGATAGTAAAAGCTTTCTTT. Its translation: CASSSGQGAIVKAFF.

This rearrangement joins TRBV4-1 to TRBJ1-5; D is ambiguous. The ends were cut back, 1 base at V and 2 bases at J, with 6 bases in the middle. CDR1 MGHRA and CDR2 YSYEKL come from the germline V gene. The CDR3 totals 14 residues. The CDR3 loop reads CASSQVSGNQPQHF. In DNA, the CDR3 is TGCGCCAGCAGCCAAGTATCAGGCAATCAGCCCCAGCATTTT.

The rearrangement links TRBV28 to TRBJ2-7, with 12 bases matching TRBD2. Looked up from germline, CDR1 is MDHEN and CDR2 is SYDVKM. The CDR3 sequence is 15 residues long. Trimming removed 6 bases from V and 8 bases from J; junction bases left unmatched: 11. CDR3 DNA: TGTGCCAGCAGCCGAAGACTAGCGGGAGCGGGCAAGCAGTACTTC. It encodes CASSRRLAGAGKQYF.

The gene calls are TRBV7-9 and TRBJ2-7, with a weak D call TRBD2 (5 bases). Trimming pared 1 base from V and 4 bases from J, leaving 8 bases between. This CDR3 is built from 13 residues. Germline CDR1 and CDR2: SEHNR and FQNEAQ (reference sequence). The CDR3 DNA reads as TGTGCCAGCAGCTTAGACGCGGGTTACGAGCAGTACTTC. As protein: CASSLDAGYEQYF.

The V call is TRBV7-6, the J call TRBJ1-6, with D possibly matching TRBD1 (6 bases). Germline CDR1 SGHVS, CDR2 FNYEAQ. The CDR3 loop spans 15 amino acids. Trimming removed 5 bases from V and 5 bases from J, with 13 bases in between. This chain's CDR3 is CASSRSGGHNSPLHF. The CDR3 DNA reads TGTGCCAGCAGCCGTTCCGGGGGCCATAATTCACCCCTCCACTTT.

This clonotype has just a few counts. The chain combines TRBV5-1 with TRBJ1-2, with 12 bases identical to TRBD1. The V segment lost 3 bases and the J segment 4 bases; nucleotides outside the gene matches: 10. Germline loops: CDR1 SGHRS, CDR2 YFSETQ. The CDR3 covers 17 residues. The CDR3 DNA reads TGCGCCAGCAGCTCCTCCGGGACAGGGGGCTCGAGCTATGGCTACACCTTC. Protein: CASSSSGTGGSSYGYTF.

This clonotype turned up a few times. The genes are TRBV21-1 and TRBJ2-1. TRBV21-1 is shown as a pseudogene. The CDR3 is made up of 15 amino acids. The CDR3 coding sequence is TGTGCCAGCAGCCGTGGACAGGGCTCCTACAATGAGCAGTTCTTC. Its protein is CASSRGQGSYNEQFF.

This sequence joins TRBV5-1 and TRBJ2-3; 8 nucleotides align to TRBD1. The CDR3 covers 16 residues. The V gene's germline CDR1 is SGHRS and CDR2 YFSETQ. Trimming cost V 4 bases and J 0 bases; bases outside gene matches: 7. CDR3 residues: CASSLLRQGSTDTQYF. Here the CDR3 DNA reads TGCGCCAGCAGCCTACTCCGACAGGGGAGCACAGATACGCAGTATTTT.

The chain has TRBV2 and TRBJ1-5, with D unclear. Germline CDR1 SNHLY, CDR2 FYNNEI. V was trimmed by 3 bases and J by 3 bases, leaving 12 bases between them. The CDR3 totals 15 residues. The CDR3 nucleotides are TGTGCCAGCAGTGAGAGAGGGTTCCCCAATCAGCCCCAGCATTTT. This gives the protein CASSERGFPNQPQHF.

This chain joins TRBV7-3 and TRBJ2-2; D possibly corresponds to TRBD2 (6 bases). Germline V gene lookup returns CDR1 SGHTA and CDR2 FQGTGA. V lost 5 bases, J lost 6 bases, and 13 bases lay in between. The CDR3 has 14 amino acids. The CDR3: CASSQTRASGELFF. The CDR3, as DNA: TGTGCCAGCAGCCAGACTAGGGCTTCCGGGGAGCTGTTTTTT.

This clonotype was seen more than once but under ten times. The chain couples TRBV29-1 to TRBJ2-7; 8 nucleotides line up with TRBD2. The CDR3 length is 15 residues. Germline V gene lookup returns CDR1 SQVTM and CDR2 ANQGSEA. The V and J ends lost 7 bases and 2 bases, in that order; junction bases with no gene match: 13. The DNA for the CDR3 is TGCAGCGCCAGAGGGGGACTAGAGGCTCCCTACGAGCAGTACTTC. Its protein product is CSARGGLEAPYEQYF.

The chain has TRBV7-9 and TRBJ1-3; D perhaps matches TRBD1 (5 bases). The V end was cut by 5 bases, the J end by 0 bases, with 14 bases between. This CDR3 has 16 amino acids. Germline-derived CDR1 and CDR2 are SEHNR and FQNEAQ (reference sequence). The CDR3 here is CASSPGGVSSGNTIYF. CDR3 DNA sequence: TGTGCCAGCAGCCCCGGGGGGGTGAGCTCTGGAAACACCATATATTTT.

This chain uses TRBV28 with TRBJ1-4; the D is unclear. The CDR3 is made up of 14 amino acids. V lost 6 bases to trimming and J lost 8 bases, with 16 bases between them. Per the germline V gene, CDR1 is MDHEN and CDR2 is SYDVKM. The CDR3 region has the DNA TGTGCCAGCAGACGGACTGAGCTTTGGGAAAAACTGTTTTTT. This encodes CASRRTELWEKLFF.

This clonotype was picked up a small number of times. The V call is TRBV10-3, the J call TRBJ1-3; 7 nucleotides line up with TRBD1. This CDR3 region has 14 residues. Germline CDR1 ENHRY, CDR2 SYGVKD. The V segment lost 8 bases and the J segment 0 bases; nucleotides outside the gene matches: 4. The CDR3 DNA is TGTGCCATCGGGGACAGACTCTCTGGAAACACCATATATTTT. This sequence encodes CAIGDRLSGNTIYF.

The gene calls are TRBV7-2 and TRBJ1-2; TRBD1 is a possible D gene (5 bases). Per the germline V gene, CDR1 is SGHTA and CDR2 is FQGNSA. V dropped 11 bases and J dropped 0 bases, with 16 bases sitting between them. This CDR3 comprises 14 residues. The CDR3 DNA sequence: TGTGCCGGATTTCGACAGCTCTCTAACTATGGCTACACCTTC. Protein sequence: CAGFRQLSNYGYTF.